A selection of T cell receptor beta chains follows, all from one sample in a study of blood T cell repertoires in COVID-19. Sequencing used immunoSEQ multiplex PCR; TCRdb keeps in-frame clones, though not all of them. This table has about 220,000 clones, about four fifths appearing once. The sample comprised PBMCs or T cells enriched from blood (not recorded which). Receptors originate from a woman aged 45-60 years who had been exposed to COVID-19. The CDR3 runs from the conserved cysteine through the conserved F or W. Each record gives: V gene, J gene, CDR3 length, CDR3 protein.

TRBV6-5	TRBJ1-1	13	CASSRTRTGESFF
TRBV5-1	TRBJ2-3	11	CASSLLDTQYF
TRBV2	TRBJ2-3	15	CASSAGGGRTDTQYF
TRBV27	TRBJ2-1	17	CASSSTFLAGGWDEQFF
TRBV4-1	TRBJ1-5	15	CASSSSPVGNQPQHF
TRBV2	TRBJ2-7	15	CASSVDRGPTYEQYF
TRBV19	TRBJ1-1	14	CASTMGEGGTEAFF
TRBV12-3/TRBV12-4	TRBJ1-2	13	CASSLDAGYGYTF
TRBV7-9	TRBJ2-3	16	CASSSPLAAPTDTQYF
TRBV21-1	TRBJ1-3	14	CASSKVAWGVTIYF
TRBV19	TRBJ2-1	13	CASSPLGVNEQFF
TRBV5-4	TRBJ2-7	15	CASSPSRGSSYEQYF
TRBV5-1	TRBJ1-2	18	CASSPGQGAFQINYGYTF
TRBV5-1	TRBJ1-1	15	CASSLGQGGSTEAFF
TRBV29-1	TRBJ2-1	13	CSVSVAGANEQFF
TRBV27	TRBJ1-4	14	CASRPDWGDEKLFF
TRBV20-1	TRBJ1-2	12	CSASIPLYGYTF
TRBV6-5	TRBJ1-3	13	CASSFEQGNTIYF
TRBV4-1	TRBJ2-3	17	CASSPGWGGPRTDTQYF
TRBV2	TRBJ1-5	13	CASRLTGEQPQHF
TRBV3-1/TRBV3-2	TRBJ1-2	14	CASRAQGVDYGYTF
TRBV9	TRBJ1-1	14	CASSVAGANTEAFF
TRBV28	TRBJ1-2	13	CASSLDRGGGYTF
TRBV6-2/TRBV6-3	TRBJ2-2	18	CASSRGTSGGGNTGELFF
TRBV15	TRBJ1-4	15	CATSRDWVGDEKLFF
TRBV5-1	TRBJ2-5	14	CASSTGGLKETQYF
TRBV5-1	TRBJ1-1	14	CASSLDSLNTEAFF
TRBV11-2	TRBJ2-2	16	CASSLTGFLNTGELFF
TRBV11-2	TRBJ2-3	13	CASSFGGTDTQYF
TRBV20-1	TRBJ2-3	11	CSARDSSPTYF
TRBV5-6	TRBJ2-7	14	CASRPRTGLYEQYF
TRBV12-2	TRBJ1-2	16	CASRSWGHFLFYGYTF
TRBV21-1	TRBJ2-5	14	CASSRLDRVKTQYF
TRBV5-4	TRBJ1-6	14	CASSPQTDNSPLHF
TRBV29-1	TRBJ1-2	12	CSVHNPIYGYTF
TRBV19	TRBJ1-1	15	CASSPGSGYSTEAFF
TRBV6-6	TRBJ1-2	15	CASSSPTGHNYGYTF
TRBV6-2/TRBV6-3	TRBJ1-5	15	CASSHDNHSNQPQHF
TRBV11-2	TRBJ1-2	13	CASSREQEYGYTF
TRBV14	TRBJ2-5	14	CASSAALAGETQYF
TRBV4-1	TRBJ2-3	13	CASSQPGADTQYF
TRBV12-3/TRBV12-4	TRBJ1-2	13	CASSRSLDYGYTF
TRBV20-1	TRBJ1-2	15	CSASTTGQFTRGYTF
TRBV5-1	TRBJ2-3	16	CASSRGSSGTTDTQYF
TRBV6-5	TRBJ1-5	15	CASSLRGFSNQPQHF
TRBV4-3	TRBJ2-1	17	CASSPRLAGGLYNEQFF
TRBV6-4	TRBJ1-3	15	CASSGQGSSGNTIYF